These T cell receptor beta chains were read from a single sample in a study of T cells in Graves' hyperthyroidism and ophthalmopathy. Via MiXCR, TCRdb re-called the multiplex PCR reads, giving one row per CDR3 protein. The table lists about 570,000 distinct CDR3 sequences, approximately 44% of them singletons. Sequencing used peripheral blood or thyroid tissue (not recorded which). All receptors derive from an adult woman with Graves' disease, either hyperthyroidism or ophthalmopathy (not recorded which). Both conserved end residues are part of each CDR3. The D gene is left open where the match is weak. Where a row states a size, it is once, few, many or the class of an expanded clone; other rows omit it.

J	D	size	V	DNA	CDR3
TRBJ2-7	TRBD2	.	TRBV7-2	TGTGCCAGCAAGGAGACTAGCGGTCCTTGGCGCGAGCAGTACTTC	CASKETSGPWREQYF
TRBJ2-7	TRBD1	.	TRBV7-2	TGTGCCAGCAGCTATCGGACAGGGGAAGGGGAGCAGTACTTC	CASSYRTGEGEQYF
TRBJ2-5	TRBD2	.	TRBV2	TGTGCCAGCACGGGAGGCGGGCCGACCCAAGAGACCCAGTACTTC	CASTGGGPTQETQYF
TRBJ2-7	TRBD2	.	TRBV20-1	TGCAGTGCTAAGTTGCGGGGGGCCTACGAGCAGTACTTC	CSAKLRGAYEQYF
TRBJ2-7	.	many	TRBV4-2	TGTGCCAGCAGCCAGCCACCGGCGGGCGAGCAGTACTTC	CASSQPPAGEQYF
TRBJ1-2	.	once	TRBV12-3/TRBV12-4	TGTGCCAGCAGTCGCGCGGGGCTCTACACCTTC	CASSRAGLYTF
TRBJ2-6	.	many	TRBV10-3	TGTGCCATCAGACGGTCAGGCCACTCTGGGGCCAACGTCCTGACTTTC	CAIRRSGHSGANVLTF
TRBJ2-5	.	many	TRBV9	TGTGCCAGCAGCGTATCGAGCGGGGAGACCCAGTACTTC	CASSVSSGETQYF
TRBJ2-5	.	.	TRBV7-9	TGTGCCAGCAGTGCAAACAGACAAGAGACCCAGTACTTC	CASSANRQETQYF
TRBJ1-2	TRBD1	.	TRBV7-8	TGTGCCAGCAGCTTAGCCGGGACAGGAAAGGGCTATGGCTACACCTTC	CASSLAGTGKGYGYTF
TRBJ1-2	.	.	TRBV18	TGTGCCAGCTCACCACCCCAGGTTAACTATGGCTACACCTTC	CASSPPQVNYGYTF
TRBJ2-2	.	.	TRBV9	TGTGCCAGCAGTCCCGGAGTTCGGGACACCGGGGAGCTGTTTTTT	CASSPGVRDTGELFF
TRBJ1-6	.	.	TRBV9	TGTGCCAGCAGCGTAGGACCCCCAGGATCACCCCTCCACTTT	CASSVGPPGSPLHF
TRBJ2-7	.	.	TRBV30	TGTGCCTGGAAAGTGGACAGACACTCCTACGAGCAGTACTTC	CAWKVDRHSYEQYF
TRBJ2-7	TRBD2	many	TRBV7-3	TGTGCCAGCAGCTTAACAGGACTAGCGGGAGTAAACGAGCAGTACTTC	CASSLTGLAGVNEQYF
TRBJ1-1	TRBD1	.	TRBV11-1	TGTGCCAGCAGCCTCCGGGACAGCGAAGCTTTCTTT	CASSLRDSEAFF
TRBJ2-7	TRBD1	few	TRBV20-1	TGCAGTGCTAGGGACAGGAATTACTACGAGCAGTACTTC	CSARDRNYYEQYF
TRBJ2-5	TRBD2	.	TRBV20-1	TGCAGTGCTAGAGATAACCGGGGGGATGGGGGAGAGACCCAGTACTTC	CSARDNRGDGGETQYF
TRBJ1-5	.	once	TRBV20-1	TGCAGTGCTAGAGTTGGGGGAGGAAGTCGTCCCCAGCATTTT	CSARVGGGSRPQHF
TRBJ1-5	TRBD1	once	TRBV15	TGTGCCACCAGCAGGGCGGGACAGGGGGTACATCAGCCCCAGCATTTT	CATSRAGQGVHQPQHF
TRBJ2-5	.	many	TRBV24-1	TGTGCCACCAGTGAAAAAGCGGAACAAGAGACCCAGTACTTC	CATSEKAEQETQYF
TRBJ1-1	TRBD1	many	TRBV25-1	TGTGCCAGCAGTAGGGGACAGTACACTGAAGCTTTCTTT	CASSRGQYTEAFF
TRBJ1-3	TRBD1	few	TRBV7-2	TGTGCCGGCAGCTTAGGGGGGGGACAGGGAGGCACCATATATTTT	CAGSLGGGQGGTIYF
TRBJ1-5	TRBD1	many	TRBV28	TGTGCCAGCAGTGACAGGGGCAGGGGACAGCCCCAGCATTTT	CASSDRGRGQPQHF
TRBJ2-5	TRBD2	.	TRBV20-1	TGCAGTGCTAGGTGGGAGGGCCGAGATGAGACCCAGTACTTC	CSARWEGRDETQYF
TRBJ2-2	.	many	TRBV6-5	TGTGCCAGTGGTAGGACCGGGGAGCTGTTTTTT	CASGRTGELFF
TRBJ2-6	.	.	TRBV7-9	TGTGCCAGCAGCTTGGGGCAACTCAACACCGGGGCCAACGTCCTGACTTTC	CASSLGQLNTGANVLTF
TRBJ2-6	TRBD2	many	TRBV4-1	TGCGCCAGCAGCCTTGGGAGCGGGAGTCGACCTGGGGCCAACGTCCTGACTTTC	CASSLGSGSRPGANVLTF
TRBJ2-5	.	.	TRBV28	TGTGCCAGCAGTCCGGGTGAGGGGGACGAGACCCAGTACTTC	CASSPGEGDETQYF
TRBJ1-2	TRBD1	.	TRBV9	TGTGCCAGCAGCGTAGAGACAGGGGGGAATGGCTACACCTTC	CASSVETGGNGYTF
TRBJ2-7	TRBD2	many	TRBV10-3	TGTGCCATCAGTGACTTACTAGCGGCTGCCTACGAGCAGTACTTC	CAISDLLAAAYEQYF
TRBJ2-5	TRBD1	.	TRBV15	TGTGCCACCAGCCGGGGTGGGACAGGAGAAGAGACCCAGTACTTC	CATSRGGTGEETQYF
TRBJ1-5	.	.	TRBV24-1	TGTGCCACCAGTGATTTGGGGTGGCCCCAGCATTTT	CATSDLGWPQHF
TRBJ2-7	.	few	TRBV27	TGTGCCAGCGCCCCCGGGGGCAGTCGCTACGAGCAGTACTTC	CASAPGGSRYEQYF
TRBJ1-1	.	.	TRBV18	TGTGCCAGCTCATGGGCAGAGAACACTGAAGCTTTCTTT	CASSWAENTEAFF
TRBJ1-1	.	.	TRBV7-9	TGTGCCAGCAGCTTTTCAGGGGACCCCTTTGGGGCTGAAGCTTTCTTT	CASSFSGDPFGAEAFF
TRBJ1-4	TRBD1	.	TRBV29-1	TGCAGCGTTGAACGGACAGGGAATGAAAAACTGTTTTTT	CSVERTGNEKLFF
TRBJ2-5	.	many	TRBV2	TGTGCCAGCAGTCCGGCTAGCGTCAAAGAGACCCAGTACTTC	CASSPASVKETQYF
TRBJ1-3	TRBD1	few	TRBV20-1	TGCAGTGCTGGGCCGGGACAGGCGTCCGCCATATATTTT	CSAGPGQASAIYF
TRBJ1-2	.	many	TRBV4-1	TGCGCCAGCAGTCACGTCGGTAGAGCAGACTATGGCTACACCTTC	CASSHVGRADYGYTF
TRBJ1-6	.	.	TRBV6-4	TGTGCCAGCAGTGACTCGACGGGCTATAATTCACCCCTCCACTTT	CASSDSTGYNSPLHF
TRBJ2-7	TRBD1	.	TRBV7-9	TGTGCCAGCAGACAGACCCAGACAGGGACGTACGAGCAGTACTTC	CASRQTQTGTYEQYF